This T cell receptor gamma chain was found in a study of Vδ1+ human thymocytes. A remark on this clone: Its antigen is currently unknown.

Regarding the study as a whole: In the thymus, TRG and TRD repertoires looked highly polyclonal with Gaussian CDR3 lengths. Unlike peripheral blood Vdelta1+ controls, thymic delta-chain sequences included about 20% Vdelta2 and few Vdelta3. TRG sequences recurred across donors, whereas TRD sequences stayed essentially private.

The CDR3 is made up of 16 amino acids. The sorted cells were CD3+ Vdelta1+ Vdelta2- thymocytes from alphabeta-depleted thymus. Sequences come from RNA converted to cDNA by reverse transcription. Multiplex PCR used pooled V-gene forward primers and a constant-region reverse primer to amplify CDR3s. TCRdb called clones anew from the multiplex PCR reads with CATT. The top ten hold more than 1.5% of the sample, which has about 6,500 gamma-chain clones, around 42% seen once. Source material: Vdelta1+ gamma-delta thymocytes from the thymus. Indicated subset: FACS-sorted CD3+ TCRalphabeta- TCRVdelta1+ TCRVdelta2- thymocytes. The source is a boy under three years old who had congenital heart surgery. No V gene call was produced; the J gene was TRGJ1 or TRGJ2. Here the CDR3 DNA reads TGTGCCACCTTGGACAGGCCCGCGGAGGGTTATTATAAGAAACTCTTT. Its translation: CATLDRPAEGYYKKLF.